The 19 T cell receptor beta chains listed next were all sequenced from one sample in a study of blood T cells in healthy people across ages. Next came a second PCR, run for about 7 to 12 cycles, which used a sample-barcoded 5' primer along with a J-beta primer mix. In TCRdb, the 5' RACE reads were re-called with MiXCR into one record per CDR3 protein. The data contain some 1.4 million distinct CDR3 sequences, approximately 42% of them singletons. Sequenced input: blood. The receptors were gathered from a woman younger than 35 in good health.

This clonotype has more than one count but fewer than ten. V gene TRBV12-3 or TRBV12-4 combines with J gene TRBJ2-7; D possibly corresponds to TRBD2 (6 bases). Deletions cut 6 bases from V and 1 base from J, with 13 bases between. The CDR3 covers 14 residues. CDR3 amino acids: CASRPLGGSYEQYF. The CDR3 DNA is TGTGCCAGCAGGCCCCTGGGGGGATCCTACGAGCAGTACTTC.

This clonotype appeared a few times. V gene TRBV6-5 combines with J gene TRBJ2-7; 9 positions agree with TRBD1. The CDR3 runs 15 residues. Losses at the gene ends were 5 bases for V and 0 bases for J; bases not matched to a gene: 5. Germline-derived CDR1 and CDR2 are MNHEY and SVGAGI. The CDR3 sequence: CASSGDRGSSYEQYF. The CDR3 DNA is TGTGCCAGCAGTGGTGACAGGGGGAGCTCCTACGAGCAGTACTTC.

This chain links TRBV7-9 with TRBJ1-4; TRBD1 matches 7 bases. Germline CDR1 and CDR2: SEHNR and FQNEAQ (reference sequence). Trimming at V came to 5 bases and at J to 4 bases, leaving 7 bases not matched to a gene. This CDR3 is built from 15 residues. The CDR3 loop reads CASSPWDSHNEKLFF. The DNA of the CDR3 is TGTGCCAGCAGCCCCTGGGACAGCCATAATGAAAAACTGTTTTTT.

This sequence joins TRBV5-5 and TRBJ1-2; maybe TRBD1 (5 bases). In germline, CDR1 is SGHKS, CDR2 YYEKEE (reference sequence). Trimming pared 4 bases from V and 10 bases from J, leaving 17 bases between. This CDR3 contains 13 residues. CDR3 in amino acids: CASSLRGLSDYTF. The CDR3 region has the DNA TGTGCCAGCAGCCTACGGGGACTCTCCGACTACACCTTC.

This clonotype was picked up a small number of times. The chain uses TRBV25-1 and TRBJ2-5; a possible D gene is TRBD2 (6 bases). From germline, CDR1 is MGHDK and CDR2 SYGVNS. The CDR3 has 14 amino acids. V lost 2 bases, J lost 4 bases, and 11 bases lay in between. The CDR3 region has the DNA TGTGCCAGCAGTGAAGGGCGGGGTGGAGAGACCCAGTACTTC. This sequence encodes CASSEGRGGETQYF.

The J gene is TRBJ2-5, the V gene TRBV7-9; D uncertain. The germline V and J ends were trimmed by 4 bases and 3 bases, with 9 bases remaining between them. The CDR3 is 13 residues long. Germline V CDR1 and CDR2: SEHNR, FQNEAQ (reference sequence). This chain's CDR3 is CASSSPPKETQYF. The CDR3 nucleotides are TGTGCCAGCAGCTCTCCCCCGAAAGAGACCCAGTACTTC.

This clonotype was seen more than once but under ten times. The V gene is TRBV7-2, the J gene TRBJ2-1, with unresolved D. With 3 bases removed from V and 8 bases from J, the gap between germline ends came to 11 bases. Germline V gives CDR1 SGHTA, CDR2 FQGNSA. The CDR3 runs 13 residues. Here the CDR3 reads CASSFEPRDEQFF. The CDR3, as DNA: TGTGCCAGCAGCTTCGAACCTAGGGATGAGCAGTTCTTC.

V usage is TRBV12-3 or TRBV12-4 and J usage is TRBJ1-2; 7 bases fit TRBD1. Trimming removed 6 bases from V and 5 bases from J; junction bases left unmatched: 12. The CDR3 spans 15 residues. The CDR3 nucleotides are TGTGCCAGCAGCCATCGACAGGGCCCGCCGTATGGCTACACCTTC. It translates to CASSHRQGPPYGYTF.

The chain has TRBV27 and TRBJ1-2; maybe TRBD1 (5 bases). Looked up from germline, CDR1 is MNHEY and CDR2 is SMNVEV (reference sequence). The CDR3 runs to 13 residues. V lost 3 bases to trimming and J lost 8 bases, with 13 bases between them. The CDR3 nucleotides read TGTGCCAGCAGTTTTATTGGGGCGAGGGGCTACACCTTC. Protein: CASSFIGARGYTF.

This clonotype was seen repeatedly, ten times or more. V is TRBV6-2 or TRBV6-3 and J is TRBJ1-5; D ambiguous. The germline V gene encodes CDR1 MNHEY and CDR2 SVGEGT. V was shortened by 8 bases and J by 3 bases, with 8 bases between the two germline ends. The CDR3 is 12 residues long. The CDR3 is CASGLPNQPQHF. The CDR3 DNA reads TGTGCCAGCGGACTTCCCAATCAGCCCCAGCATTTT.

This clonotype was seen more than once but under ten times. V gene TRBV7-9 combines with J gene TRBJ2-1, with 11 bases that match TRBD2. The CDR3 has 15 amino acids. After removal of 4 bases from V and 8 bases from J, the junction contained 7 bases not matched to a gene. The germline CDR1 and CDR2 sequences are SEHNR and FQNEAQ (reference sequence). The CDR3 sequence: CASSSLAGDYDEQFF. The CDR3 DNA reads TGTGCCAGCAGCTCACTAGCGGGAGATTATGATGAGCAGTTCTTC. The full variable domain, its missing parts supplied by reference TRBV7-9 and TRBJ2-1, is DTGVSQNPRHKITKRGQNVTFRCDPISEHNRLYWYRQTLGQGPEFLTYFQNEAQLEKSRLLSDRFSAERPKGSFSTLEIQRTEQGDSAMYLCASSSLAGDYDEQFFGPGTRLTVL.

The genes are TRBV3-1 and TRBJ2-3; no firm D call. Germline-derived CDR1 and CDR2 are LGHDT and YNNKEL (reference sequence). V was trimmed by 3 bases and J by 7 bases, leaving 8 bases between them. The CDR3 runs 12 residues. The CDR3 is CASSQFTNTQYF. The CDR3 nucleotides read TGTGCCAGCAGCCAGTTCACGAATACGCAGTATTTT.

This chain joins TRBV7-9 and TRBJ1-1; no firm D call. Germline V CDR1 and CDR2: SEHNR, FQNEAQ (reference sequence). The V end lost 5 bases, the J end lost 4 bases, and 14 bases lay between the germline ends. There are 14 residues in the CDR3. CDR3 amino acids: CASSRDGRVTEAFF. The CDR3 region has the DNA TGTGCCAGCAGCAGAGACGGAAGGGTCACTGAAGCTTTCTTT. Full variable domain (rest looked up from reference TRBV7-9 and TRBJ1-1): DTGVSQNPRHKITKRGQNVTFRCDPISEHNRLYWYRQTLGQGPEFLTYFQNEAQLEKSRLLSDRFSAERPKGSFSTLEIQRTEQGDSAMYLCASSRDGRVTEAFFGQGTRLTVV.

This clonotype was detected only a few times. The chain recombines TRBV6-2 or TRBV6-3 with TRBJ2-5; D gene unclear. From germline, CDR1 is MNHEY and CDR2 SVGEGT. CDR3 length: 13 residues. The V end was cut by 6 bases, the J end by 3 bases, with 11 bases between. CDR3 sequence: CASRTLWEETQYF. CDR3 DNA sequence: TGTGCCAGCAGAACGCTCTGGGAAGAGACCCAGTACTTC.

The chain is built from TRBV4-1 and TRBJ2-1, with TRBD2 matching over 8 bases. CDR1 is MGHRA and CDR2 is YSYEKL in the germline V gene. The CDR3 spans 16 residues. V trimming: 4 bases; J trimming: 8 bases; junction bases outside the gene matches: 13. CDR3 amino acids: CASSLSSAGGSDEQFF. The CDR3 nucleotides read TGCGCCAGCAGCCTTTCGTCTGCGGGAGGTTCCGATGAGCAGTTCTTC.

This clonotype was seen at least ten times. J is TRBJ1-1 and V is TRBV28; D gene uncertain. CDR3 size: 11 residues. V lost 11 bases and J 0 bases, leaving 7 bases between the germline ends. Germline-derived CDR1 and CDR2 are MDHEN and SYDVKM. The CDR3 sequence is CASRVNTEAFF. CDR3 coding DNA: TGTGCCTCAAGGGTGAACACTGAAGCTTTCTTT. Supplemented by reference TRBV28 and TRBJ1-1, the full variable domain reads DVKVTQSSRYLVKRTGEKVFLECVQDMDHENMFWYRQDPGLGLRLIYFSYDVKMKEKGDIPEGYSVSREKKERFSLILESASTNQTSMYLCASRVNTEAFFGQGTRLTVV.

This clonotype was detected ten times or more. This chain connects TRBV29-1 to TRBJ1-2, with D possibly TRBD1 on 5 matching bases. This CDR3 has 15 residues. V was trimmed by 5 bases and J by 8 bases, leaving 24 bases between them. Germline V CDR1 and CDR2: SQVTM, ANQGSEA. CDR3 loop: CSVHPLLEGKKGYTF. The CDR3 DNA follows: TGCAGCGTTCACCCCCTTCTCGAGGGGAAGAAGGGCTACACCTTC.

The chain has TRBV20-1 and TRBJ2-1; TRBD2 matches at 12 bases. The CDR3 extends over 19 amino acids. Germline CDR1 and CDR2: DFQATT and SNEGSKA (reference sequence). The V gene end was trimmed by 3 bases and the J gene end by 10 bases; junction bases not matched to a gene: 22. The CDR3 nucleotides read TGCAGTGCTAGCGAAGCGGGAAGTGGACTAGCGGGACCATCCTACGAGCAGTTCTTC. Protein sequence: CSASEAGSGLAGPSYEQFF.

The V and J genes are TRBV2 and TRBJ2-2; TRBD1 agrees at 9 bases. This CDR3 spans 16 amino acids. The trim removed 4 bases at V and 0 bases at J, leaving 3 bases unmatched. Germline V gene data show CDR1 as SNHLY and CDR2 as FYNNEI. CDR3 region: CASSGDREANTGELFF. The CDR3 nucleotides are TGTGCCAGCAGTGGGGACAGGGAAGCGAACACCGGGGAGCTGTTTTTT.